This TCR beta chain emerged from a study of response to subunit inactivated influenza vaccine (dated by TCRdb to between 2018 and 2020). A note on the overall study: To follow how T cells responded to a trivalent subunit inactivated influenza vaccine, the researchers relied on deep quantitative profiling of the T cell receptor repertoire. Points the paper makes about the study in general: The authors proposed that each seasonal influenza vaccination may bring in only a limited number of new T cells.

Concerning this clonotype: The target of this receptor is not known. Base qualities are not recorded, but no much larger clone differs from it by a single base.

The library was produced with RT-PCR. The sample was run on an Illumina HiSeq 2500. In TCRdb, the public reads were trimmed at Q25 with fastp and aligned with MiXCR, with productive beta chains retained. Every CDR3 protein is listed once, alongside the most common genes and DNA of its rows. The sample table records fewer than 700,000 distinct CDR3 sequences; roughly 13% of these occur just once. The top ten constitute over 10% of the sample. The time point label of this sample denotes: 40 to 45 days after influenza vaccine administration. This TCR was sampled from a man aged 50 to 60 who received an inactivated influenza vaccine. Donor details come from another sample of the same person, matched by shared clones. This specimen was PBMCs from blood, taken roughly 6 weeks after vaccination.

The CDR3 reads as follows: CSARAGGKVSNQPQHF. DNA sequence: TGCAGTGCTAGGGCAGGGGGCAAAGTGAGCAATCAGCCCCAGCATTTT. The chain couples TRBV20-1 to TRBJ1-5, with 8 central nucleotides matching TRBD1. The germline V gene (reference sequence) yields DFQATT for CDR1 and SNEGSKA for CDR2. Germline trimming amounts to 3 bases on V and 1 base on J, with 8 as the count of junction bases outside the gene matches. Including cysteine and phenylalanine, the CDR3 has 16 amino acids. Kept here is only the CDR3 DNA, which spans 48 bases and is read in frame from base 1.